Listed here is a single T cell receptor beta chain. Generated by immunoSEQ multiplex PCR, the TCRdb table keeps only in-frame clones and is missing some. This sample has approximately 110,000 clones; 82% occur once, and the top ten carry 5%. The entry originates in a study of T cell responses to AZD1222 COVID-19 vaccine. The CDR3 is 13 residues long. In germline, CDR1 is MNHEY, CDR2 SMNVEV (reference sequence). V lost 4 bases and J 1 base, leaving 7 bases between the germline ends. Sequencing used peripheral blood, obtained on day 0 of AZD1222 vaccination. This receptor was taken from an adult in good health. This chain uses TRBV27 with TRBJ1-1; D unclear. CDR3 nucleotides: TGTGCCAGCAGTTCCCGACGGAACACTGAAGCTTTCTTT. This encodes CASSSRRNTEAFF.